This T cell receptor beta chain was profiled in a study of T cell responses to AZD1222 COVID-19 vaccine. Data came from immunoSEQ multiplex PCR; TCRdb stores just in-frame clones and leaves some out. The sample carries about 120,000 clones, just over 90% recorded once. The V gene's germline CDR1 is LNHNV and CDR2 YYDKDF (reference sequence). CDR3 length equals 17 residues. V was clipped by 0 bases and J by 3 bases, with 17 bases between them. The specimen comprised peripheral blood, sampled 28 days after the second AZD1222 dose. The source is an adult who received the AZD1222 COVID-19 vaccine. The V call is TRBV15, the J call TRBJ1-1; maybe TRBD1 (5 bases). This CDR3 reads CATSRDRALGTYTEAFF. CDR3 sequence (DNA): TGTGCCACCAGCAGAGATCGAGCCCTGGGGACGTACACTGAAGCTTTCTTT.